What follows is one T cell receptor beta chain and its context. Its matching antigen is unknown. The junction departs from germline at one end; a sequencing error may be responsible. Amplification used 60 Vbeta primers and 13 Jbeta primers. Data came from immunoSEQ multiplex PCR; TCRdb stores just in-frame clones and leaves some out. The table records some 150,000 clones, 79% of them present only once. The data belong to a study of cytomegalovirus exposure and HLA in healthy donors. Broader study findings: Analyses of presence/absence relied on an assumption of roughly uniform sequencing depth across donors.

Germline lookup yields CDR1 SGHAT and CDR2 FQNNGV. The CDR3 extends over 17 amino acids. Sequences were obtained from PBMCs. The source is a man aged 40-49 years in good health and CMV-seronegative. The V call is TRBV11-2, the J call TRBJ2-4; 9 nucleotides align to TRBD1. The CDR3 protein is CASSLDGYGTGSNSQYF. CDR3 DNA: TGTGCCAGCAGCTTAGATGGGTACGGGACAGGGTCTAACAGTCAGTACTTC.